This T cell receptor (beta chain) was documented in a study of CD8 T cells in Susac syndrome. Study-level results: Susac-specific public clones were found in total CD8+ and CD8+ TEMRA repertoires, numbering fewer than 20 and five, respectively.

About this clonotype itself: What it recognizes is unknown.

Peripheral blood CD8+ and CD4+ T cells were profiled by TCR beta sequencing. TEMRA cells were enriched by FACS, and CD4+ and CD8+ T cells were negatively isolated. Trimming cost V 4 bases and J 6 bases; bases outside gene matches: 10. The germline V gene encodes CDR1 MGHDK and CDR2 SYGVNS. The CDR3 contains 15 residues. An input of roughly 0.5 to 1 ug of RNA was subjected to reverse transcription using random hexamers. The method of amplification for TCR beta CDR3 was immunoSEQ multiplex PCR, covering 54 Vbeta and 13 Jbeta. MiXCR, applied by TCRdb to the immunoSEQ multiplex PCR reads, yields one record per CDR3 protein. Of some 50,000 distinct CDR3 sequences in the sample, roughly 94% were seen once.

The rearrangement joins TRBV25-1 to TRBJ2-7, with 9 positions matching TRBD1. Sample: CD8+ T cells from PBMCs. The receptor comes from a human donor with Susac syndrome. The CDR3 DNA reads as TGTGCCAGCAGTGCCGAATCGACAGGGGGGTCCGAGCAGTACTTC. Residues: CASSAESTGGSEQYF.